This T cell receptor (beta chain) originates from a study of radiotherapy plus CTLA-4 blockade in lung cancer. Study overall: Objective responses emerged in 15% to 20% of patients, and roughly 32% attained disease control.

Study-wide results and limits: The authors reported that early blood T cell clone dynamics, with interferon-beta, best predicted response. Radiotherapy was combined with ipilimumab, and tumor-derived TCR clones then expanded in blood.

Those patients who had chemo-refractory metastatic non-small-cell lung cancer were given focal radiation along with CTLA-4 blockade through ipilimumab. Libraries were prepared by immunoSEQ multiplex PCR; TCRdb keeps only in-frame clonotypes and omits some of them. The data contain fewer than 50,000 clones, just over 85% of them singletons. As concerns this clone: Its cognate antigen is unknown.

CDR1 is LNHNV and CDR2 is YYDKDF in the germline V gene (reference sequence). Trimming shortened V by 0 bases and J by 7 bases, and 16 bases separated the two germline ends. The CDR3 extends over 17 amino acids. This sequence was found in a human donor with non-small cell lung cancer whose response to radiotherapy plus ipilimumab could not be evaluated. The chain carries TRBV15 and TRBJ1-6; D perhaps matches TRBD1 (5 bases). Sequencing was performed on peripheral blood, taken from a patient treated with radiotherapy plus ipilimumab. The CDR3 DNA sequence: TGTGCCACCAGCAGAGATCCGGCAGGGCTTTCCAATTCACCCCTCCACTTT. It encodes CATSRDPAGLSNSPLHF. Looking up the rest from reference TRBV15 and TRBJ1-6 gives the full variable domain: DAMVIQNPRYQVTQFGKPVTLSCSQTLNHNVMYWYQQKSSQAPKLLFHYYDKDFNNEADTPDNFQSRRPNTSFCFLDIRSPGLGDTAMYLCATSRDPAGLSNSPLHFGNGTRLTVT.